These T cell receptor beta chains were read from a single sample in a study of cytomegalovirus exposure and HLA in healthy donors. Sequencing used immunoSEQ multiplex PCR; TCRdb keeps in-frame clones, though not all of them. Seen here are 100,000 to 150,000 clones, around 83% observed once, and the top ten hold less than 10%. The sample consisted of PBMCs. These receptors all stem from a woman aged 45-65 years in good health and CMV-seropositive. The CDR3 runs from the conserved cysteine through the conserved F or W. A D gene is named only where the DNA matches it firmly. Size is stated for part of the rows, as once, few or many counts, or as a class when the clone is expanded.

v_gene: TRBV7-9; abundance: -; len: 18; j_gene: TRBJ2-5; d_gene: TRBD2; CDR3nt: TGTGCCAGCAGTCGAAGACTAGCGGGAGATTCGTACCAAGAGACCCAGTACTTC; CDR3aa: CASSRRLAGDSYQETQYF
v_gene: TRBV6-1; abundance: -; len: 13; j_gene: TRBJ1-3; d_gene: -; CDR3nt: TGTGCCAGCAGCCCCCTCCGGGAGGGTCACATATATTTT; CDR3aa: CASSPLREGHIYF
v_gene: TRBV7-9; abundance: -; len: 16; j_gene: TRBJ1-2; d_gene: -; CDR3nt: TGTGCCAGCAGCGATCGGACAGATGTTGATTTGTATGGCTACACCTTC; CDR3aa: CASSDRTDVDLYGYTF
v_gene: TRBV18; abundance: -; len: 15; j_gene: TRBJ2-1; d_gene: -; CDR3nt: TGTGCCAGCTCACCGGGCGGGGCGTGGGGCAATGAGCAGTTCTTC; CDR3aa: CASSPGGAWGNEQFF
v_gene: TRBV18; abundance: -; len: 15; j_gene: TRBJ1-5; d_gene: -; CDR3nt: TGTGCCAGCTCACCACCGCCCGGGGATGGTCAGCCCCAGCATTTT; CDR3aa: CASSPPPGDGQPQHF
v_gene: TRBV7-2; abundance: -; len: 13; j_gene: TRBJ2-2; d_gene: -; CDR3nt: TGTGCCAGCAGCTTAAATTGGCGCGGAGAGCTGTTTTTT; CDR3aa: CASSLNWRGELFF
v_gene: TRBV5-1; abundance: -; len: 17; j_gene: TRBJ2-1; d_gene: TRBD2; CDR3nt: TGCGCCAGCAGCTCGCGACTAGCGGGAGGGTACCACAATGAGCAGTTCTTC; CDR3aa: CASSSRLAGGYHNEQFF
v_gene: TRBV7-2; abundance: few; len: 13; j_gene: TRBJ2-7; d_gene: -; CDR3nt: TGTGCCAGCAGCTACGACAGCTCCTACGAGCAGTACTTC; CDR3aa: CASSYDSSYEQYF
v_gene: TRBV5-4; abundance: once; len: 14; j_gene: TRBJ1-4; d_gene: TRBD1; CDR3nt: TGTGCCAGCAGCTTCGGGACAGCTAATGAAAAACTGTTTTTT; CDR3aa: CASSFGTANEKLFF
v_gene: TRBV9; abundance: -; len: 13; j_gene: TRBJ2-2; d_gene: -; CDR3nt: TGTGCCAGCAGCGTAGTTTCGGGTGGGGAGCTGTTTTTT; CDR3aa: CASSVVSGGELFF
v_gene: TRBV28; abundance: -; len: 15; j_gene: TRBJ2-2; d_gene: TRBD2; CDR3nt: TGTGCCAGCAGTTTATCCCTCGGGGGGGGCGGGGAGCTGTTTTTT; CDR3aa: CASSLSLGGGGELFF
v_gene: TRBV18; abundance: few; len: 14; j_gene: TRBJ2-7; d_gene: TRBD1; CDR3nt: TGTGCCAGCTCACCCGGGACAGGGGATTACGAGCAGTACTTC; CDR3aa: CASSPGTGDYEQYF
v_gene: TRBV29-1; abundance: -; len: 13; j_gene: TRBJ2-5; d_gene: -; CDR3nt: TGCAGCGTTGAAGAAGGAGGGACGGAGACCCAGTACTTC; CDR3aa: CSVEEGGTETQYF
v_gene: TRBV14; abundance: -; len: 16; j_gene: TRBJ1-6; d_gene: TRBD1; CDR3nt: TGTGCCAGCAGCCTTAGACCGACAGGGCCGTATTCACCCCTCCACTTT; CDR3aa: CASSLRPTGPYSPLHF
v_gene: TRBV7-8; abundance: -; len: 13; j_gene: TRBJ1-5; d_gene: -; CDR3nt: TGTGCCAGCAGCTTTAACAGGGTTATGGCCCAGCATTTT; CDR3aa: CASSFNRVMAQHF
v_gene: TRBV11-2; abundance: -; len: 14; j_gene: TRBJ1-2; d_gene: -; CDR3nt: TGTGCCAGCAGCGCTACCCGGGGGGTGGGTGGCTACACCTTC; CDR3aa: CASSATRGVGGYTF
v_gene: TRBV6-5; abundance: -; len: 15; j_gene: TRBJ2-1; d_gene: TRBD2; CDR3nt: TGTGCCAGCAGTTACGGGACTAGCGGGAGTGATGAGCAGTTCTTC; CDR3aa: CASSYGTSGSDEQFF
v_gene: TRBV7-9; abundance: -; len: 14; j_gene: TRBJ2-5; d_gene: -; CDR3nt: TGTGCCAGCAGCTTCTTTCAGGGCAAAGAGACCCAGTACTTC; CDR3aa: CASSFFQGKETQYF
v_gene: TRBV28; abundance: -; len: 15; j_gene: TRBJ1-1; d_gene: TRBD1; CDR3nt: TGTGCCAGCAGCACTACAGGGGGCGTGAGCACTGAAGCTTTCTTT; CDR3aa: CASSTTGGVSTEAFF
v_gene: TRBV5-4; abundance: -; len: 15; j_gene: TRBJ1-2; d_gene: TRBD1; CDR3nt: TGTGCCAGCAGCTCCGGGACAGGGGGCCTCTATGGCTACACCTTC; CDR3aa: CASSSGTGGLYGYTF
v_gene: TRBV30; abundance: -; len: 13; j_gene: TRBJ1-2; d_gene: -; CDR3nt: TGTGCCTGGAGTCCAGGGGCGGCCTATGGCTACACCTTC; CDR3aa: CAWSPGAAYGYTF
v_gene: TRBV7-8; abundance: -; len: 16; j_gene: TRBJ1-5; d_gene: -; CDR3nt: TGTGCCAGCAGCTTCACGGACAGTGCAGGCAATCAGCCCCAGCATTTT; CDR3aa: CASSFTDSAGNQPQHF
v_gene: TRBV6-5; abundance: -; len: 16; j_gene: TRBJ1-2; d_gene: TRBD1; CDR3nt: TGTGCCAGCAGTTACTCGAGCTGGACAGGCTCCTATGGCTACACCTTC; CDR3aa: CASSYSSWTGSYGYTF
v_gene: TRBV5-1; abundance: few; len: 12; j_gene: TRBJ1-2; d_gene: -; CDR3nt: TGCGCCAGCAGGGGTCCTACAGGGAGCTACACCTTC; CDR3aa: CASRGPTGSYTF
v_gene: TRBV30; abundance: -; len: 11; j_gene: TRBJ1-1; d_gene: -; CDR3nt: TGTGCCTGGGGACAGATCGATGAAGCTTTCTTT; CDR3aa: CAWGQIDEAFF
v_gene: TRBV9; abundance: -; len: 17; j_gene: TRBJ1-6; d_gene: TRBD1; CDR3nt: TGTGCCAGCAGCGCCACAGGGGGCTATACGTATAATTCACCCCTCCACTTT; CDR3aa: CASSATGGYTYNSPLHF
v_gene: TRBV27; abundance: -; len: 16; j_gene: TRBJ2-7; d_gene: -; CDR3nt: TGTGCCAGCAGCAAGTCGGCAGGGGATTACTCCTACGAGCAGTACTTC; CDR3aa: CASSKSAGDYSYEQYF
v_gene: TRBV21-1; abundance: -; len: 17; j_gene: TRBJ2-3; d_gene: -; CDR3nt: TGTGCCAGCAGCAAAGCGCTTTGGGTCAGCGGCACAGATACGCAGTATTTT; CDR3aa: CASSKALWVSGTDTQYF
v_gene: TRBV6-1; abundance: -; len: 12; j_gene: TRBJ2-7; d_gene: -; CDR3nt: TGTGCCTTCGGGACGGGGGACTACGAGCAGTACTTC; CDR3aa: CAFGTGDYEQYF
v_gene: TRBV2; abundance: -; len: 13; j_gene: TRBJ1-2; d_gene: -; CDR3nt: TGTGCCAGCATCAGTACGGGGTCACCATCGAACACCTTC; CDR3aa: CASISTGSPSNTF
v_gene: TRBV6-5; abundance: -; len: 13; j_gene: TRBJ1-1; d_gene: TRBD1; CDR3nt: TGTGCCAGCAGCTCGACAGGGCTGGGTGAAGCTTTCTTT; CDR3aa: CASSSTGLGEAFF
v_gene: TRBV30; abundance: -; len: 15; j_gene: TRBJ1-3; d_gene: -; CDR3nt: TGTGCCTGGAGTAAGGACAGTTTTCGTGGAAACACCATATATTTT; CDR3aa: CAWSKDSFRGNTIYF
v_gene: TRBV9; abundance: -; len: 15; j_gene: TRBJ2-2; d_gene: -; CDR3nt: TGTGCCAGCAGCGTAGTACAGGGATACACCGGGGAGCTGTTTTTT; CDR3aa: CASSVVQGYTGELFF
v_gene: TRBV28; abundance: -; len: 15; j_gene: TRBJ1-3; d_gene: -; CDR3nt: TGTGCCAGCAGCCCCCCGGGGAACTCTGGAAACACCATATATTTT; CDR3aa: CASSPPGNSGNTIYF
v_gene: TRBV28; abundance: -; len: 15; j_gene: TRBJ1-1; d_gene: TRBD1; CDR3nt: TGTGCCAGCGCTGATCTGGACAGGGCGAACACTGAAGCTTTCTTT; CDR3aa: CASADLDRANTEAFF
v_gene: TRBV28; abundance: -; len: 14; j_gene: TRBJ2-1; d_gene: TRBD2; CDR3nt: TGTGCCAGCATGGGACTAGCGGGATACAATGAGCAGTTCTTC; CDR3aa: CASMGLAGYNEQFF
v_gene: TRBV5-1; abundance: -; len: 17; j_gene: TRBJ1-4; d_gene: TRBD1; CDR3nt: TGCGCCAGCAGCTTGGCGGGACAGGGGGTTACTAATGAAAAACTGTTTTTT; CDR3aa: CASSLAGQGVTNEKLFF